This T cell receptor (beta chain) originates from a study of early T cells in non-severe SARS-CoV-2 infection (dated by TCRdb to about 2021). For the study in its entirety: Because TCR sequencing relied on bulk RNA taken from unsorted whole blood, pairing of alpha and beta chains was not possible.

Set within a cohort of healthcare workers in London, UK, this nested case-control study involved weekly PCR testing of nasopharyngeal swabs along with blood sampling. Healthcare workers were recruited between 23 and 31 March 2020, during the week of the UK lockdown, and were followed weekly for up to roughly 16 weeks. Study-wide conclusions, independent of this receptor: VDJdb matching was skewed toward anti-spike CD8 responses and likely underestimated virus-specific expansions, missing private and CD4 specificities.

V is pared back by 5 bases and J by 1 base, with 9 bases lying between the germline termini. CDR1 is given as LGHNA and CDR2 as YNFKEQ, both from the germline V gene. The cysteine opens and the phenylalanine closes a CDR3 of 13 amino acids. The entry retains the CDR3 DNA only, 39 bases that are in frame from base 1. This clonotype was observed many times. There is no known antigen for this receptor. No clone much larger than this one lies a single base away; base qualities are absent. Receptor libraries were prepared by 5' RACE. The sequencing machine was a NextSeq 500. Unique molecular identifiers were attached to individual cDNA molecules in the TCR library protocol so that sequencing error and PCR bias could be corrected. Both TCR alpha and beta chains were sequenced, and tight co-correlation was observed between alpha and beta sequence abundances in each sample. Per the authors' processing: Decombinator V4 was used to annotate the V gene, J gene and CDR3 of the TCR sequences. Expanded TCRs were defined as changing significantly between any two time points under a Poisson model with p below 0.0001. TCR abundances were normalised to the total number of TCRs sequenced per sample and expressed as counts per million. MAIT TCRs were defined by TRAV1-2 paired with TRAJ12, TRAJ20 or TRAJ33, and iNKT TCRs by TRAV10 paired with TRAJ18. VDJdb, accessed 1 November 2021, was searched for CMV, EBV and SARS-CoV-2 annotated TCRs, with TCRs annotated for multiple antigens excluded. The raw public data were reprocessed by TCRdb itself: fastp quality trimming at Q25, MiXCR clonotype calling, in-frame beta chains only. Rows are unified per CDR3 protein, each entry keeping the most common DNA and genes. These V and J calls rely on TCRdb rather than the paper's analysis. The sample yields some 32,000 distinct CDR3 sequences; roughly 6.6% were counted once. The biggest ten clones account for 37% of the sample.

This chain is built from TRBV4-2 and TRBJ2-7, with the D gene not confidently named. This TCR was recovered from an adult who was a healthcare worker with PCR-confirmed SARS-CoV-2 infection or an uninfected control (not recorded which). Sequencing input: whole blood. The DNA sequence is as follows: TGTGCCAGCAGCTTCGGCAGTTCCTACGAGCAGTACTTC. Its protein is CASSFGSSYEQYF.